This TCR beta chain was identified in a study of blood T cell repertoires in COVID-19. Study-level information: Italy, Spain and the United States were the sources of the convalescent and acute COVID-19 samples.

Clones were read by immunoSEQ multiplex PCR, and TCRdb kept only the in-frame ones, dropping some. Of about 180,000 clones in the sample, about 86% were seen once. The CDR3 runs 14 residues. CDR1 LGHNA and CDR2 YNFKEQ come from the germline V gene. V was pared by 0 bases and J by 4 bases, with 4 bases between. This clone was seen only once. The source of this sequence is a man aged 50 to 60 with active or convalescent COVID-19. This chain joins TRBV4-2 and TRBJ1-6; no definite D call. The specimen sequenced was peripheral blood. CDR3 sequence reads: CASSQDRYNSPLHF. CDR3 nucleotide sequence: TGTGCCAGCAGCCAAGATCGTTATAATTCACCCCTCCACTTT.